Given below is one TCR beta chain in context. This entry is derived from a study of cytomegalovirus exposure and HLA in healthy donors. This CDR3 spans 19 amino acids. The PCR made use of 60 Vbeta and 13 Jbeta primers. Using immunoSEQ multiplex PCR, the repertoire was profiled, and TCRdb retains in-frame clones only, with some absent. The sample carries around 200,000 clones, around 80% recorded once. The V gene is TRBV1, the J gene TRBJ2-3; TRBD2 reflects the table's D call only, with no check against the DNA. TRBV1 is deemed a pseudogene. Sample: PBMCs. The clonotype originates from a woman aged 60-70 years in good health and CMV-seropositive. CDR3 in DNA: TGCACCAGCAGCCACGCAGGGACTAGCGGGGGGCCTAGCACAGATACGCAGTATTTT. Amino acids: CTSSHAGTSGGPSTDTQYF.